This T cell receptor beta chain was retrieved from a study of T cell responses to AZD1222 COVID-19 vaccine. Study-wide findings and caveats: The sample set comprised mostly white British donors with more females, and clonal diversity was possibly underestimated.

This CDR3 spans 13 amino acids. In germline, CDR1 is SGHAT, CDR2 FQNNGV. Trimming cost V 5 bases and J 10 bases; bases outside gene matches: 7. About this clone: Its antigen is unknown.

Assay used: immunoSEQ multiplex PCR; TCRdb lists only in-frame clones, some missing. Found here are about 140,000 clones; the top ten clones hold about 2%. This chain joins TRBV11-2 and TRBJ1-4; TRBD1 matches at 7 bases. The sequence came from an adult in good health. The sample taken for sequencing was peripheral blood. CDR3 coding DNA: TGTGCCAGCAGCAGGGGGCGCCTAGGAAAACTGTTTTTT. The encoded protein is CASSRGRLGKLFF.